A selection of T cell receptor beta chains follows, all from one sample in a study of T cells in localized non-small cell lung cancer. Using immunoSEQ multiplex PCR, the repertoire was profiled, and TCRdb retains in-frame clones only, with some absent. Seen here are around 25,000 clones, 86% observed once, and the top ten hold over 12%. This specimen was peripheral blood, taken before any cancer treatment. Every receptor here comes from a female donor of 60 years or more with stage I lung adenocarcinoma. Both conserved end residues are part of each CDR3. D genes are given only for firm matches. Clone size is stated in some rows and not others, as once, few, many or a class when expanded.

TRBJ1-2 TRBD1 few TRBV18 TGTGCCAGCTCACCACCGGGACAGGGAGGCGGCTACACCTTC CASSPPGQGGGYTF
TRBJ2-1 TRBD2 once TRBV30 TGTGCCTTTCACCCCGGGGGGAGGTCCTACAATGAGCAGTTCTTC CAFHPGGRSYNEQFF
TRBJ2-3 TRBD1 NA TRBV18 TGTGCCAGCTCACCGAGGATGACAGGGGGCGCGGGAGATACGCAGTATTTT CASSPRMTGGAGDTQYF
TRBJ2-7 NA NA TRBV10-1 TGCGCCCGCCGGGACGGGAGTTCCTACGAGCAGTACTTC CARRDGSSYEQYF
TRBJ2-7 NA NA TRBV6-1 TGTGCCAGCAGTGGTATACGGGCCGCAGGAGGCGAGCAGTACTTC CASSGIRAAGGEQYF
TRBJ2-7 TRBD2 NA TRBV29-1 TGCAGCGTGGGACTAGCGGCCTACGAGCAGTACTTC CSVGLAAYEQYF
TRBJ2-1 NA NA TRBV13 TGTGCCAGCAGCTCGGGAATTTCAGGTGAGCAGTTCTTC CASSSGISGEQFF
TRBJ1-3 TRBD1 NA TRBV6-1 TGTGCCAGCAGCCTACAGGGGGCGGGAAACACCATATATTTT CASSLQGAGNTIYF
TRBJ2-2 TRBD2 NA TRBV14 TGTGCCAGCAGCCAAGCCGGAGGTAGCGGGGGGACCGGGGAGCTGTTTTTT CASSQAGGSGGTGELFF
TRBJ1-1 NA NA TRBV11-3 TGTGCCAGCAGCTTAAGGCTGGTACCTGGAACTGAAGCTTTCTTT CASSLRLVPGTEAFF
TRBJ2-1 TRBD1 NA TRBV11-2 TGTGCCAGCAGCGCCCGACAGGGAAATGAGCAGTTCTTC CASSARQGNEQFF
TRBJ2-1 NA NA TRBV27 TGTGCCAGCAGTTTAAGGAGGGGGGGCAATGAGCAGTTCTTC CASSLRRGGNEQFF
TRBJ2-2 TRBD2 few TRBV5-4 TGTGCCAGCAGCTTTGGGACTAGGAGGACCGGGGAGCTGTTTTTT CASSFGTRRTGELFF
TRBJ1-1 NA NA TRBV2 TGTGCCAGCAGTGCGGGGGGGGTGGTTGAAGCTTTCTTT CASSAGGVVEAFF
TRBJ1-2 NA NA TRBV6-6 TGTGCCAGCAGGGGGGGAACAGGGCCTAACTATGGCTACACCTTC CASRGGTGPNYGYTF
TRBJ2-7 TRBD1 once TRBV19 TGTGCCAGTAGTTTCTCGGACAGGTCGGGGGAGCAGTACTTC CASSFSDRSGEQYF
TRBJ2-1 NA NA TRBV11-3 TGTGCCAGCAGCTTAGTCAGTTATGAGCAGTTCTTC CASSLVSYEQFF
TRBJ2-2 TRBD1 NA TRBV7-9 TGTGCCAGCAGCTTTGACAGGGGAGGAGAGCTGTTTTTT CASSFDRGGELFF
TRBJ2-6 NA once TRBV11-2 TGTGCCAGCAGTTCCGACGGCCGCTCTGGGGCCAACGTCCTGACTTTC CASSSDGRSGANVLTF
TRBJ2-5 TRBD2 NA TRBV7-9 TGTGCCAGCAGCTTCCCCGGGGGGAGACAAGAGACCCAGTACTTC CASSFPGGRQETQYF
TRBJ2-1 NA NA TRBV7-9 TGTGCCAGCAGCCCCAAAATTAGGGTAGGCAATGAGCAGTTCTTC CASSPKIRVGNEQFF
TRBJ1-1 TRBD1 NA TRBV2 TGTGCCAGCAGGGACGGGACAGGGGGTCGAGAAGCTTTCTTT CASRDGTGGREAFF
TRBJ2-7 NA once TRBV7-9 TGTGCCAGCAGCCACTATAGCTCCTACGAGCAGTACTTC CASSHYSSYEQYF
TRBJ1-1 TRBD1 NA TRBV29-1 TGCAGCGTTGGGACAGGGCGGGTTGAAGCTTTCTTT CSVGTGRVEAFF
TRBJ2-2 NA few TRBV6-5 TGTGCCAGCAGTTGGACTACGAACACCGGGGAGCTGTTTTTT CASSWTTNTGELFF
TRBJ1-2 NA once TRBV25-1 TGTGCCAGCTCGGGGATGGGACCCGGGGCTGGCTACACCTTC CASSGMGPGAGYTF
TRBJ1-2 NA NA TRBV7-9 TGTGCCAGCAGCTTAGGGCTGGGGGACAATGGCTACACCTTC CASSLGLGDNGYTF
TRBJ1-2 NA few TRBV28 TGTGCCAGCAGTTTTGCCTGGGCAGAAGATAAGTATGGCTACACCTTC CASSFAWAEDKYGYTF
TRBJ2-3 TRBD2 NA TRBV6-6 TGTGCCAGCAGCCAAGGGGGAAGCGGGAGTACGCAGTATTTT CASSQGGSGSTQYF
TRBJ1-6 NA NA TRBV28 TGTGCCAGCAGTTTATTCGAGGCCGGAAGGTCCTATAATTCACCCCTCCACTTT CASSLFEAGRSYNSPLHF
TRBJ2-1 NA NA TRBV18 TGTGCCAGCTCAAAAGGGCGGCTTCAGTACGAGAGTGAGCAGTTCTTC CASSKGRLQYESEQFF
TRBJ2-7 TRBD1 NA TRBV7-3 TGTGCCAGCAGCCCCGACAGGGTTTCCTACGAGCAGTACTTC CASSPDRVSYEQYF
TRBJ1-1 TRBD1 NA TRBV10-3 TGTGCCATCAGTGAGTCGATGGAGGACAGGGGGAACACTGAAGCTTTCTTT CAISESMEDRGNTEAFF
TRBJ1-1 TRBD1 NA TRBV6-5 TGTGCCAGCAGTTACGGCCACGGGACAGGTAACACTGAAGCTTTCTTT CASSYGHGTGNTEAFF
TRBJ2-7 TRBD2 few TRBV7-9 TGTGCCAGCAGCCCGAGGGAGGGTGGATACTACGAGCAGTACTTC CASSPREGGYYEQYF
TRBJ2-7 TRBD1 NA TRBV2 TGTGCCAGCAGCCTAGACAGGGGGCCACACGAGCAGTACTTC CASSLDRGPHEQYF
TRBJ2-6 NA NA TRBV11-2 TGTGCCAGCAGCTTAAGGGATACGACTGGGGCCAACGTCCTGACTTTC CASSLRDTTGANVLTF
TRBJ2-7 TRBD1 NA TRBV5-4 TGTGCCAGCAGCCCACCCGGGGGACAGGGGGCCTACGAGCAGTACTTC CASSPPGGQGAYEQYF